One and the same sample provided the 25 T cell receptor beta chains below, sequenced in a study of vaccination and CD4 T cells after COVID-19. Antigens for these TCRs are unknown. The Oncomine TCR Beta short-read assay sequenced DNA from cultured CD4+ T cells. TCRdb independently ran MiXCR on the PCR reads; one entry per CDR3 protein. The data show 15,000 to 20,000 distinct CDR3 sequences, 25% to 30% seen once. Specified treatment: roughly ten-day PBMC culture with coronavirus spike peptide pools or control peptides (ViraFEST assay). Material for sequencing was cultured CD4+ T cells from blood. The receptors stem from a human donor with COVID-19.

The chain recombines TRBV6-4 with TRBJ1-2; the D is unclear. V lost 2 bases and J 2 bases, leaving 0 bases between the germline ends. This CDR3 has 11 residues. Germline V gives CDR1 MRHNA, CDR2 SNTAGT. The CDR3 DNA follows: TGTGCCAGCAGTGACAACTATGGCTACACCTTC. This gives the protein CASSDNYGYTF.

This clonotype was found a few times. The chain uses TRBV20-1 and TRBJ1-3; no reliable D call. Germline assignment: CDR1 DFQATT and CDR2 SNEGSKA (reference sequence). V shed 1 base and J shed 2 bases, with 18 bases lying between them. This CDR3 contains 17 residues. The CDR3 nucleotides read TGCAGTGCTAGAGGGGTTGGGTGGCGGTCGACTGGAAACACCATATATTTT. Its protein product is CSARGVGWRSTGNTIYF.

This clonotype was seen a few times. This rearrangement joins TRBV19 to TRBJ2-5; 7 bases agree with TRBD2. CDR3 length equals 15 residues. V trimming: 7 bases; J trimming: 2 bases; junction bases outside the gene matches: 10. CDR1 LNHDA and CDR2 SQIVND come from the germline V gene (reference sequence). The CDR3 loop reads CASTPTGGSQETQYF. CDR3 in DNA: TGTGCCAGTACCCCCACGGGGGGTTCACAAGAGACCCAGTACTTC. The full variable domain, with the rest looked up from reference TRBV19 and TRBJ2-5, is DGGITQSPKYLFRKEGQNVTLSCEQNLNHDAMYWYRQDPGQGLRLIYYSQIVNDFQKGDIAEGYSVSREKKESFPLTVTSAQKNPTAFYLCASTPTGGSQETQYFGPGTRLLVL.

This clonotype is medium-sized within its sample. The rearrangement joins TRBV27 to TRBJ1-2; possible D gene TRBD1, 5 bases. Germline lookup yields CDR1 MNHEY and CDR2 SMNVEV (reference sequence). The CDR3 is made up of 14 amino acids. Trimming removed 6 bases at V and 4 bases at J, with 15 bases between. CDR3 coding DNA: TGTGCCAGCAGCCGGGCCGGGGGGAGCTATGGCTACACCTTC. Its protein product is CASSRAGGSYGYTF.

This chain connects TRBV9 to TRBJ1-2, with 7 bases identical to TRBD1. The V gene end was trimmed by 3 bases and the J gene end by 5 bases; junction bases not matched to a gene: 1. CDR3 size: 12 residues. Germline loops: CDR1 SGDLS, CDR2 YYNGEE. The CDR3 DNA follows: TGTGCCAGCAGCGGGGGACAGTATGGCTACACCTTC. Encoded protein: CASSGGQYGYTF.

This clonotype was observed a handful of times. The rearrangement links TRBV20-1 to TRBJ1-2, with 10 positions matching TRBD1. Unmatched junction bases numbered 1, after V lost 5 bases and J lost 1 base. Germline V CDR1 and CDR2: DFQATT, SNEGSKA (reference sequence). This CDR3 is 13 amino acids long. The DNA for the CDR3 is TGCAGTGCTTGGGACAGGGGTAACTATGGCTACACCTTC. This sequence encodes CSAWDRGNYGYTF.

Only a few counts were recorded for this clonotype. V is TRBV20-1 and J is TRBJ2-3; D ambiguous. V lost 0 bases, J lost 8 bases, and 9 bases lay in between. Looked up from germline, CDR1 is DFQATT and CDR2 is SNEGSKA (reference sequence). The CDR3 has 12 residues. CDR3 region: CSARDRRGTQYF. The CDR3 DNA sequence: TGCAGTGCTAGAGATCGTCGAGGTACGCAGTATTTT.

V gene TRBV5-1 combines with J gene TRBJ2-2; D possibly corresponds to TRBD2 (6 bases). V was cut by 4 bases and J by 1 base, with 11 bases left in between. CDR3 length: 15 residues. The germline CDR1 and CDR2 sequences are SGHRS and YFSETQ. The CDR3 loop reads CASSRDWGNTGELFF. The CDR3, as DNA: TGCGCCAGCAGCCGGGACTGGGGGAACACCGGGGAGCTGTTTTTT.

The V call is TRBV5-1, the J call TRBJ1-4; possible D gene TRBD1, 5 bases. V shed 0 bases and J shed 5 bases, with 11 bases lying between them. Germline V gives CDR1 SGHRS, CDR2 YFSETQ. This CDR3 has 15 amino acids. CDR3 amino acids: CASSLAVGLNEKLFF. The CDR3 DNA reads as TGCGCCAGCAGCTTGGCGGTGGGGCTAAATGAAAAACTGTTTTTT.

CDR3 residues: CSAKGGARTDTQYF. The CDR3 nucleotides are TGCAGTGCTAAAGGCGGGGCGCGCACAGATACGCAGTATTTT. The V gene is TRBV20-1, the J gene TRBJ2-3, with D maybe TRBD2 (6 bases). The V and J ends lost 4 bases and 1 base respectively, with 12 bases between them. This CDR3 has 14 residues. Germline-derived CDR1 and CDR2 are DFQATT and SNEGSKA (reference sequence).

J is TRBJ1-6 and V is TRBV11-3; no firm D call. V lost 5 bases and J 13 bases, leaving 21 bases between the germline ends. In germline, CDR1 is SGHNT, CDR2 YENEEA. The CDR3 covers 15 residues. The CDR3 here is CASSPNGRELSPLHF. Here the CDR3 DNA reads TGTGCCAGCAGCCCCAACGGGCGGGAGTTATCGCCCCTCCACTTT.

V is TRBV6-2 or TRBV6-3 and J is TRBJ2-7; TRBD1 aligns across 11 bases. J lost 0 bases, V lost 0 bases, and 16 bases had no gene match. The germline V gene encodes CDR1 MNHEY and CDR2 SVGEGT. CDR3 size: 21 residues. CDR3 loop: CASSYSGVRTGGGRPSYEQYF. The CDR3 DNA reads TGTGCCAGCAGTTACTCAGGGGTGAGGACAGGGGGCGGACGGCCCTCCTACGAGCAGTACTTC.

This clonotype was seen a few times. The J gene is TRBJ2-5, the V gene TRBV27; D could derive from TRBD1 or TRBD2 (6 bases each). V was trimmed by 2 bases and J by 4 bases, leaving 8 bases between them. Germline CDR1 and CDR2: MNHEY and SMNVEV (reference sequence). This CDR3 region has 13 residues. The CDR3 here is CASSLRGPETQYF. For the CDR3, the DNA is TGTGCCAGCAGTTTACGGGGGCCAGAGACCCAGTACTTC.

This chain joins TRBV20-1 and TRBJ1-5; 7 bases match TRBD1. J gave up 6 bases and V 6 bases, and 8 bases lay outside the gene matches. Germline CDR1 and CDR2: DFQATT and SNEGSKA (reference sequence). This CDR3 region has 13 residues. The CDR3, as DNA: TGCAGTGCACCCACAGGGGAATCTCAGCCCCAGCATTTT. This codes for CSAPTGESQPQHF.

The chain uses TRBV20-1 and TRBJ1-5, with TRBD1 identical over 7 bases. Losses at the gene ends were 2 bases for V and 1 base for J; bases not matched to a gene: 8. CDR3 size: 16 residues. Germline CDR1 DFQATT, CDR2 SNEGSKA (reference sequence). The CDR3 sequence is CSARWQGEGSNQPQHF. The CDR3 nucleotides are TGCAGTGCTAGATGGCAGGGGGAGGGAAGCAATCAGCCCCAGCATTTT.

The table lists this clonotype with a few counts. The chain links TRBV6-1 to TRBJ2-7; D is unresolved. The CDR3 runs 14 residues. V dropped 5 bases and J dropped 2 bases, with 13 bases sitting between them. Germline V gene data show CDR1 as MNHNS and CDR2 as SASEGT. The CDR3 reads CASSSTPTAYEQYF. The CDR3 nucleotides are TGTGCCAGCAGTAGCACACCGACGGCCTACGAGCAGTACTTC.

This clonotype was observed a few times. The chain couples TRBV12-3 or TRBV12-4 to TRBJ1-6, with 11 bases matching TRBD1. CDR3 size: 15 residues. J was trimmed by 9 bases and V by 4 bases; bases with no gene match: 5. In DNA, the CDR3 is TGTGCCAGCAGTTCGGGGACAGGGGGAAGTTCACCCCTCCACTTT. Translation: CASSSGTGGSSPLHF.

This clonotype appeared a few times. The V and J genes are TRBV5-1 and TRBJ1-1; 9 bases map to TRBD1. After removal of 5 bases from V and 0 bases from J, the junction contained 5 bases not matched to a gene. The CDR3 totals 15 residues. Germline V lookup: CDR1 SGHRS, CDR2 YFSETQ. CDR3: CASSFGTGMNTEAFF. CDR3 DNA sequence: TGCGCCAGCAGTTTTGGGACAGGGATGAACACTGAAGCTTTCTTT.

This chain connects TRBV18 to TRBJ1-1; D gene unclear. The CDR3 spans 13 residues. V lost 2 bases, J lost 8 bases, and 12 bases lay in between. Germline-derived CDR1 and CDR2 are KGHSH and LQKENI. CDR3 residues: CASSPKGNGEAFF. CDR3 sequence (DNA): TGTGCCAGCTCACCAAAGGGTAATGGGGAAGCTTTCTTT.

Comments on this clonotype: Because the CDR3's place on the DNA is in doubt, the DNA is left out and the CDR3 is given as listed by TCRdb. The CDR3 sequence is CASSRSVLGETQYF. The V gene is TRBV5-4, the J gene TRBJ2-5; the DNA was not compared with TRBD1, the D call given in the table. The CDR3 is 14 residues long, counting both termini. Germline-derived CDR1 and CDR2 are SGHNT and YYREEE (reference sequence).

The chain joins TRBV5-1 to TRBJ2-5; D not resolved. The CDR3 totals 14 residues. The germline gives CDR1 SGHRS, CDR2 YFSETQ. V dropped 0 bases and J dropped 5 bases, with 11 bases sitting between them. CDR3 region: CASSLALVGETQYF. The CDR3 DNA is TGCGCCAGCAGCTTGGCTCTAGTCGGGGAGACCCAGTACTTC. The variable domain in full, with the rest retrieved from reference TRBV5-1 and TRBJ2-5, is KAGVTQTPRYLIKTRGQQVTLSCSPISGHRSVSWYQQTPGQGLQFLFEYFSETQRNKGNFPGRFSGRQFSNSRSEMNVSTLELGDSALYLCASSLALVGETQYFGPGTRLLVL.

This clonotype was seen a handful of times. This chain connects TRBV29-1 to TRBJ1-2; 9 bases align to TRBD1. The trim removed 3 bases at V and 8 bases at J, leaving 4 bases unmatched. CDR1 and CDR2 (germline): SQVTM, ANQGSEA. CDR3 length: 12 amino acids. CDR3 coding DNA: TGCAGCGTTGACCCGGGACAGGGAGGCTACACCTTC. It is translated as CSVDPGQGGYTF.

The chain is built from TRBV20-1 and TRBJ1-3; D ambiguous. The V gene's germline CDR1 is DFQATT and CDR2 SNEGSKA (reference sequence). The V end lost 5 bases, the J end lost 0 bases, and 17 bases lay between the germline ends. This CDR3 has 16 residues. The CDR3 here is CSAPGVRQRSGNTIYF. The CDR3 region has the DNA TGCAGTGCTCCTGGGGTCCGCCAGCGCTCTGGAAACACCATATATTTT.

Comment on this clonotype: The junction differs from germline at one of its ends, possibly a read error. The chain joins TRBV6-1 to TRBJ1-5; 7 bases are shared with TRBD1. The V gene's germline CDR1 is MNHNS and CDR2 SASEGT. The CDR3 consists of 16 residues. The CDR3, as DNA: TGTACCAGCAGTGGCCGGGACAGAGGGGGCTATCAGCCCCAGCATTTT. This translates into CTSSGRDRGGYQPQHF.

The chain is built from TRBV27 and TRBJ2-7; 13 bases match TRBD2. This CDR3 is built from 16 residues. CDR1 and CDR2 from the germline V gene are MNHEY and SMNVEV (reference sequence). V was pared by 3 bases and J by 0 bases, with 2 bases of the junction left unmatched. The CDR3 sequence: CASSLTSGGSSYEQYF. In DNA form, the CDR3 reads TGTGCCAGCAGTTTGACTAGCGGGGGGAGCTCCTACGAGCAGTACTTC.